This is a list of T cell receptor beta chains from one sample in a study of OX40 agonist ivuxolimab in advanced cancers. Measured with immunoSEQ multiplex PCR; TCRdb has only the in-frame clones, and not every one. This table has about 54,000 clones, 84% appearing once. Here the sequenced sample was CD4+ or CD8+ T cells sorted from blood, taken in a trial of the OX40 agonist ivuxolimab. The source of these receptors is an adult with an advanced solid tumor such as melanoma, head and neck, liver or kidney cancer. CDR3s include the opening cysteine and the closing phenylalanine or tryptophan. Fields, in order: clone size, J gene, D gene, V gene, CDR3 length, CDR3 DNA, CDR3 protein. The D gene is left open where the match is weak. Only part of the rows carry a size: once, few, many, or a class if the clone is expanded.

>once|TRBJ1-3|.|TRBV4-3|16
TGCGCCAGCAGCCAAGGCGCATACTCCTCTGGAAACACCATATATTTT
CASSQGAYSSGNTIYF
>.|TRBJ2-7|TRBD2|TRBV7-6|15
TGTGCCAGCAGCCCGAGGACTAGCGGGAGCTACGAGCAGTACTTC
CASSPRTSGSYEQYF
>few|TRBJ2-5|TRBD2|TRBV5-6|17
TGTGCCAGCAGGTCCGTACTAGCGGGGGTGTCCCAAGAGACCCAGTACTTC
CASRSVLAGVSQETQYF
>.|TRBJ2-6|.|TRBV7-2|17
TGTGCCAGCAGTAAATACGGGACCCCCTCTGGGGCCAACGTCCTGACTTTC
CASSKYGTPSGANVLTF
>few|TRBJ2-1|.|TRBV28|13
TGTGCCAGCAGTCGACCAGCCGACAATGAGCAGTTCTTC
CASSRPADNEQFF
>once|TRBJ1-4|.|TRBV30|11
TGTGCCTGGAGAGGGGGTGCGGTTCTGTTTTTT
CAWRGGAVLFF
>.|TRBJ2-2|TRBD2|TRBV7-2|15
TGTGCCAGCGGAGGACTAGCGCTTAACACCGGGGAGCTGTTTTTT
CASGGLALNTGELFF
>.|TRBJ1-5|.|TRBV19|15
TGTGCCAGTATACAAAGACACCTTATCAATCAGCCCCAGCATTTT
CASIQRHLINQPQHF
>.|TRBJ2-5|.|TRBV9|13
TGTGCCAGCAGCGTAGGGGCAGGGGAGACCCAGTACTTC
CASSVGAGETQYF
>few|TRBJ2-1|.|TRBV5-4|14
TGTGCCATCGCTGCCTTACGGTCGGGGAATGAGCAGTTCTTC
CAIAALRSGNEQFF
>few|TRBJ2-1|.|TRBV11-2|13
TGTGCCAGCAGCCCCGGGGCCAACAATGAGCAGTTCTTC
CASSPGANNEQFF
>.|TRBJ2-7|TRBD1|TRBV7-2|14
TGTGCCAGCAGCCTTCGACAGGGTCCCTACGAGCAGTACTTC
CASSLRQGPYEQYF
>.|TRBJ2-3|.|TRBV4-1|16
TGCGCCAGCAGCCAAGATCCGACGGGTCCCCGGGATACGCAGTATTTT
CASSQDPTGPRDTQYF
>.|TRBJ2-1|TRBD2|TRBV7-9|16
TGTGCCAGCAGCTTCGGGCAGCGGGGGATCTACAATGAGCAGTTCTTC
CASSFGQRGIYNEQFF
>.|TRBJ2-7|TRBD2|TRBV5-4|15
TGTGCCAGCAGCCCGAGACTAGCGGGAGGCTACGAGCAGTACTTC
CASSPRLAGGYEQYF
>.|TRBJ2-2|TRBD2|TRBV15|19
TGTGCCACCAGCGCTACGGGACTAGCGGGAGGGGCTACCACCGGGGAGCTGTTTTTT
CATSATGLAGGATTGELFF
>few|TRBJ2-2|TRBD1|TRBV10-1|15
TGCGCCAGCTACCACAGGGGGCAAGGCACCGGGGAGCTGTTTTTT
CASYHRGQGTGELFF
>.|TRBJ2-3|.|TRBV6-1|15
TGTGCCAGCAGATACACTACAACTAGCACAGATACGCAGTATTTT
CASRYTTTSTDTQYF
>.|TRBJ2-1|TRBD2|TRBV13|15
TGTGCCAGCGGGACTAGCGGGAGGGTTGCCAATGAGCAGTTCTTC
CASGTSGRVANEQFF
>.|TRBJ2-7|.|TRBV6-4|13
TGTGCCAGCAGTGTCGACCGGAACTACGAGCAGTACTTC
CASSVDRNYEQYF
>.|TRBJ2-7|.|TRBV6-1|14
TGCGCCAGCAGTTCCCGGGACGGCCACTACGAGCAGTACTTC
CASSSRDGHYEQYF
>.|TRBJ2-7|.|TRBV5-1|17
TGCGCCAGCAGCTCCATGAAGGAGGGCAGAGCAGCCTACGAGCAGTACTTC
CASSSMKEGRAAYEQYF
>.|TRBJ2-2|.|TRBV5-1|15
TGCGCCAGCAGCTTGGATGGGCAGTTAACCGGGGAGCTGTTTTTT
CASSLDGQLTGELFF
>.|TRBJ2-2|.|TRBV28|13
TGTGCCAGCAGCCGACAGAACACCGGGGAGCTGTTTTTT
CASSRQNTGELFF
>.|TRBJ2-6|.|TRBV5-1|17
TGCGCCAGCAGCACAGAGGACGGGAGCTCTGGGGCCAACGTCCTGACTTTC
CASSTEDGSSGANVLTF
>.|TRBJ2-6|.|TRBV7-2|15
TGTGCCAGCAGCCGGGGAGTCTCTGGGGCCAACGTCCTGACTTTC
CASSRGVSGANVLTF
>.|TRBJ2-3|.|TRBV28|15
TGTGCCAGCAGCCACAGCTTAGAGGGCACAGATACGCAGTATTTT
CASSHSLEGTDTQYF
>.|TRBJ1-1|.|TRBV10-1|13
TGCGCCAGCAGTGAGGGGGGGGACACTGAAGCTTTCTTT
CASSEGGDTEAFF
>once|TRBJ2-7|.|TRBV9|14
TGTGCCAGCAGCGTAGAGGCAGGTCGCAACGAGCAGTACTTC
CASSVEAGRNEQYF
>.|TRBJ2-2|TRBD2|TRBV7-8|14
TGTGCCAGCAGCTTATTGGGGAGGGGCGGGGAGCTGTTTTTT
CASSLLGRGGELFF
>.|TRBJ1-3|.|TRBV28|14
TGTGCCAGCCTTGGGCCAAGCTCTGGAAACACCATATATTTT
CASLGPSSGNTIYF
>.|TRBJ2-2|.|TRBV2|15
TGTGCCAGCAGTCAAACCCCCAGGGAGACCGGGGAGCTGTTTTTT
CASSQTPRETGELFF
>few|TRBJ2-2|TRBD1|TRBV7-7|15
TGTGCCAGCAGCCTCGGGACAGGAAACACCGGGGAGCTGTTTTTT
CASSLGTGNTGELFF
>.|TRBJ2-1|TRBD2|TRBV7-9|13
TGTGCCAGCAGTTGGGAGGGGATGACATTTGGGTTCTTC
CASSWEGMTFGFF
>once|TRBJ2-7|.|TRBV14|14
TGTGCCAGCAGCCATACCTTGAGCTCCTACGAGCAGTACTTC
CASSHTLSSYEQYF